The clone carrying this T cell receptor (beta chain) was counted ten times or more. Its antigen remains unknown. The CDR3 extends over 12 amino acids. The germline V and J ends were trimmed by 3 bases and 10 bases, with 10 bases remaining between them. The germline CDR1 and CDR2 sequences are ENHRY and SYGVKD. UMIs and sample barcodes were carried by the TCR alpha and TCR beta cDNA libraries that 5'RACE produced using constant-segment primers. TCRdb itself ran the 5' RACE reads through MiXCR, one entry per CDR3 protein. The sample lists around 370,000 distinct CDR3 sequences, around 21% occurring once. This specimen belongs to a study of T-cell memory formation after mild COVID-19. Notes on the study in general: Cross-reactive memory appears to have joined, as suggested by some responding clones showing up in pre-infection memory. Contracting CD4+ clones sat mainly in CM and EM; CD8+ in EMRA. Whereas later expanders leaned CD4+, clones contracting day 15 to 85 showed a balanced CD4/CD8 makeup.

Sequenced input: PBMCs or a T cell subset sorted from them (not recorded which). The source is an adult woman who had mild COVID-19 (a few samples of this study predate the infection). Cell type and time point are not known. This chain joins TRBV10-3 and TRBJ2-1; a possible D gene is TRBD1 (7 bases). DNA of the CDR3: TGTGCCATCAGTGACCCAGGGGGGGAGCAGTTCTTC. It yields the protein CAISDPGGEQFF.